The sample holds many counts of the clone carrying this T cell receptor beta chain. The germline V and J ends were trimmed by 0 bases and 3 bases, with 18 bases remaining between them. This CDR3 has 19 amino acids. Germline V gene sequence: CDR1 LGHNA, CDR2 YNFKEQ. The sample originates from a study of early T cells in non-severe SARS-CoV-2 infection. Attachment of unique molecular identifiers was made to individual cDNA molecules. TCRdb independently ran MiXCR on the 5' RACE reads; one entry per CDR3 protein. The sample shows about 70,000 distinct CDR3 sequences, approximately 12% of them seen only once.

The sequence was collected from an adult who was a healthcare worker with PCR-confirmed SARS-CoV-2 infection or an uninfected control (not recorded which). The donor label of this sample is uncertain. The sequencing here drew on whole blood, taken at baseline. The chain carries TRBV4-2 and TRBJ1-6; D ambiguous. In nucleotides, the CDR3 is TGTGCCAGCAGCCAAGATCTACCACTTTATGGGGACTATAATTCACCCCTCCACTTT. This translates into CASSQDLPLYGDYNSPLHF.